This T cell receptor (beta chain) was recorded in a study of T cell clones after liver transplantation. Overall study context: TCRbeta sequencing after a pre-transplant mixed lymphocyte reaction identified graft-donor-reactive clones, later tracked in post-transplant blood.

The assay was immunoSEQ multiplex PCR, and TCRdb's table has in-frame clones only and misses some. The table has 72,000 or so clones, 70% to 90% seen once. V lost 4 bases and J 6 bases, leaving 19 bases between the germline ends. The length of the CDR3 is 15 residues. Germline-derived CDR1 and CDR2 are SGHDT and YYEEEE. The genes are TRBV5-6 and TRBJ1-2; D unclear. The sequence was collected from a human patient who received a liver transplant. Some T cells may have come from the graft donor. The sequenced sample was CD4+ T cells from blood, obtained at the 22-month timepoint. DNA for the CDR3: TGTGCCAGCAGCCCCCGTCTGTTGAGCAGCCATGGCTACACCTTC. Protein: CASSPRLLSSHGYTF.